Listed below are T cell receptor beta chains from one sample, sequenced in a study of cytomegalovirus exposure and HLA in healthy donors. This table comes from immunoSEQ multiplex PCR, and its TCRdb copy is limited to in-frame clones, with some not included. The profile shows about 250,000 clones, over 75% of them singletons. Material: PBMCs. The receptors originated from a young man in good health and CMV-seropositive. The CDR3 runs from the conserved cysteine through the conserved F or W. The D gene is left open where the match is weak. Only part of the rows carry a size: once, few, many, or a class if the clone is expanded.

CDR3 protein	CDR3 DNA	D gene	clone size	J gene	V gene
CASSAGQGNEKLFF	TGCGCCAGCAGCGCGGGACAGGGTAATGAAAAACTGTTTTTT	TRBD1	-	TRBJ1-4	TRBV5-1
CASREGGAYEQYF	TGCGCCAGCAGGGAGGGAGGCGCCTACGAGCAGTACTTC	-	few	TRBJ2-7	TRBV5-1
CASSGRLAGESEQYF	TGTGCCAGCAGTGGGAGACTAGCGGGAGAATCCGAGCAGTACTTC	TRBD2	-	TRBJ2-7	TRBV2
CASGYGQGLEQFF	TGTGCTAGTGGGTACGGACAGGGTCTTGAGCAGTTCTTC	TRBD1	-	TRBJ2-1	TRBV12-5
CASRSGAVSGNTIYF	TGTGCCAGTAGGTCAGGGGCTGTCTCTGGAAACACCATATATTTT	-	once	TRBJ1-3	TRBV19
CAAASGSLSYNEQFF	TGTGCCGCCGCTAGCGGGTCCCTCTCCTACAATGAGCAGTTCTTC	TRBD2	-	TRBJ2-1	TRBV19
CASSQDPGQGSGELFF	TGTGCCAGCAGCCAAGATCCGGGACAGGGCTCCGGGGAGCTGTTTTTT	TRBD1	-	TRBJ2-2	TRBV4-2
CASSSGGNEQFF	TGTGCCAGCAGCTCAGGGGGCAATGAGCAGTTCTTC	TRBD1	-	TRBJ2-1	TRBV7-9
CASSTSGTGNSGANVLTF	TGTGCCAGTAGTACCTCCGGGACAGGAAACTCTGGGGCCAACGTCCTGACTTTC	TRBD1	-	TRBJ2-6	TRBV19
CASSLGLAGGSYEQYF	TGTGCCAGCAGCTTAGGACTAGCGGGGGGCTCCTACGAGCAGTACTTC	TRBD2	-	TRBJ2-7	TRBV11-2
CASSKPGGEQYF	TGTGCCAGCTCCAAACCAGGGGGAGAGCAGTACTTC	TRBD1	-	TRBJ2-7	TRBV18
CASSLKANYGYTF	TGTGCCAGCAGTTTGAAGGCCAACTATGGCTACACCTTC	-	-	TRBJ1-2	TRBV6-5
CASSLGTSGIEAFF	TGTGCCAGCAGCCTTGGGACTAGCGGGATAGAGGCGTTCTTC	TRBD2	-	TRBJ2-1	TRBV6-6
CASSGRGPDTQYF	TGTGCCAGCAGTGGAAGGGGTCCAGATACGCAGTATTTT	-	-	TRBJ2-3	TRBV2
CASSPGGAWETQYF	TGTGCCAGCAGCCCCGGGGGGGCATGGGAGACCCAGTACTTC	TRBD2	-	TRBJ2-5	TRBV7-9